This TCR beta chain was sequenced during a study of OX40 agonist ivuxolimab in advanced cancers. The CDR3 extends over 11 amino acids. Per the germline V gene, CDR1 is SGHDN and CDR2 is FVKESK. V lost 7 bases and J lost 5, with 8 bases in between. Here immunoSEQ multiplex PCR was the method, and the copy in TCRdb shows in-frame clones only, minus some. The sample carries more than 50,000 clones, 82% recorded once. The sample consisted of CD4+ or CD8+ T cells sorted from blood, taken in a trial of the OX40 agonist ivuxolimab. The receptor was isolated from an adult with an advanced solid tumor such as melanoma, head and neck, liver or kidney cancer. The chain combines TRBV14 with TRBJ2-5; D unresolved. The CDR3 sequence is CASIKEETQYF. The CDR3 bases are TGTGCCAGCATCAAAGAGGAGACCCAGTACTTC.